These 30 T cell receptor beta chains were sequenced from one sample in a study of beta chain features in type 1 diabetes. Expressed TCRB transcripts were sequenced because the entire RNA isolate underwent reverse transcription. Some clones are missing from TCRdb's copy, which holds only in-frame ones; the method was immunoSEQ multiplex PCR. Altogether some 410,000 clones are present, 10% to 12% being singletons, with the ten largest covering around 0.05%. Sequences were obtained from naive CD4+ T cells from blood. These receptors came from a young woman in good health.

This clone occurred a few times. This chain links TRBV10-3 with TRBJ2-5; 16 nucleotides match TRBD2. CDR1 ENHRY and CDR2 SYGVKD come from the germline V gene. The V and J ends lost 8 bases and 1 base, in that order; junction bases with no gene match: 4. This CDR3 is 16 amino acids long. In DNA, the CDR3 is TGTGCCATCGGGACTAGCGGGAGGGTTCGCCAAGAGACCCAGTACTTC. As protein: CAIGTSGRVRQETQYF.

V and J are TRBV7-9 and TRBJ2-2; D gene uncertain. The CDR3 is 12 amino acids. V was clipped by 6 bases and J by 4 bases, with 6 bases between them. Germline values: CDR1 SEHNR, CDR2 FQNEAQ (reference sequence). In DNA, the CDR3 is TGTGCCAGCAGGATCGGCACCGGGGAGCTGTTTTTT. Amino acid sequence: CASRIGTGELFF.

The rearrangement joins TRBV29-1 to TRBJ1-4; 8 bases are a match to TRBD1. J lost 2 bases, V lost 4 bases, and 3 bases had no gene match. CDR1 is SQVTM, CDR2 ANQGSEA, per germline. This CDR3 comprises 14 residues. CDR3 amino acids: CSVVGDRTNEKLFF. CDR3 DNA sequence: TGCAGCGTTGTAGGGGACAGGACTAATGAAAAACTGTTTTTT.

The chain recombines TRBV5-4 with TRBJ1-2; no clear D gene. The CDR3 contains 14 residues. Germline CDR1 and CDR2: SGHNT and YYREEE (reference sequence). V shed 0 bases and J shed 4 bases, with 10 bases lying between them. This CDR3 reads CASSLGPQRYGYTF. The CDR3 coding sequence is TGTGCCAGCAGCTTGGGGCCCCAGCGCTATGGCTACACCTTC.

In nucleotides, the CDR3 is TGTGCCAGCAGCAGGGACAGGTACAATGAGCAGTTCTTC. It is translated as CASSRDRYNEQFF. V gene TRBV9 combines with J gene TRBJ2-1, with 8 bases aligning to TRBD1. Germline V CDR1 and CDR2: SGDLS, YYNGEE. The junction had 1 base not matched to a gene; V was cut back by 4 bases and J by 4 bases. The CDR3 covers 13 residues.

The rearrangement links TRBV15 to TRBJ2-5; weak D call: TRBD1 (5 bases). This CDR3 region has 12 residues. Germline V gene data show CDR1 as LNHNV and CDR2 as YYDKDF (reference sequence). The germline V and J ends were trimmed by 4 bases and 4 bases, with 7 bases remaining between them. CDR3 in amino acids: CATSTGRETQYF. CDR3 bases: TGTGCCACCAGCACAGGGCGAGAGACCCAGTACTTC.

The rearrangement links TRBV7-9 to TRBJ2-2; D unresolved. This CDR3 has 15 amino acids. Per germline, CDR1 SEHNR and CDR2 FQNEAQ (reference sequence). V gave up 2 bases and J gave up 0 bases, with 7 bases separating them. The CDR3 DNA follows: TGTGCCAGCAGCTTAAAGCGAACGAACACCGGGGAGCTGTTTTTT. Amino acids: CASSLKRTNTGELFF.

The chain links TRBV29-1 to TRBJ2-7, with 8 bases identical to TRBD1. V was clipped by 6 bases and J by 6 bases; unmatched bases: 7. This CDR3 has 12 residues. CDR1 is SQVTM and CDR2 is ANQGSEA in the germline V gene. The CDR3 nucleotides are TGCAGCGTGCAGGGACAGGTTGGCGAGCAGTACTTC. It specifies CSVQGQVGEQYF.

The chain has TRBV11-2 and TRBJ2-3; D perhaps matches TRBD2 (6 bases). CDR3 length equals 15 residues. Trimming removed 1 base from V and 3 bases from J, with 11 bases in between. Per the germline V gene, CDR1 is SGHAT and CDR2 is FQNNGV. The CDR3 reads CASSLVAGRTDTQYF. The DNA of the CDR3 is TGTGCCAGCAGCTTAGTTGCGGGGAGAACAGATACGCAGTATTTT.

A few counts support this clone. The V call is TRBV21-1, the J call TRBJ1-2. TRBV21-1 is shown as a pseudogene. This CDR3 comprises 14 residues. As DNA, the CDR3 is TGTGCCAGCAGCAAAGGAAAGGGTAACTATGGCTACACCTTC. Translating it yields CASSKGKGNYGYTF.

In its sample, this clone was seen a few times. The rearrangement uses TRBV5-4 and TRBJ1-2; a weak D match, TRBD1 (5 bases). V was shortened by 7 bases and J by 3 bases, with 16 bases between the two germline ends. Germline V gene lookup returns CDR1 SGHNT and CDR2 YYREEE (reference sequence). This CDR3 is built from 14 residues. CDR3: CASLRGPGDYGYTF. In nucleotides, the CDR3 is TGTGCCAGCCTTCGAGGGCCGGGGGACTATGGCTACACCTTC.

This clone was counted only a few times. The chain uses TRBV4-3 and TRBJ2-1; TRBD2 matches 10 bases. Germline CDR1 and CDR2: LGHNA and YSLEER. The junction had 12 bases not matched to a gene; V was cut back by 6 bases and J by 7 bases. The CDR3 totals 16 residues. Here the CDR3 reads CASSSASGGPQNEQFF. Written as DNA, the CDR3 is TGCGCCAGCAGTTCCGCTAGCGGGGGCCCGCAAAATGAGCAGTTCTTC.

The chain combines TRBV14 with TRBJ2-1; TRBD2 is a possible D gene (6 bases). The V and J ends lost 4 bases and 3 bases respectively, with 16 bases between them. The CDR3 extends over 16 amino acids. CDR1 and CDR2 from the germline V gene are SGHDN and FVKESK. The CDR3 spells CASSPPGTLSYNEQFF. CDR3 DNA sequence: TGTGCCAGCAGCCCCCCAGGGACTTTAAGCTACAATGAGCAGTTCTTC.

CDR3 sequence reads: CASSAPRRGLQETQYF. The CDR3 region has the DNA TGTGCCAGCAGCGCGCCTCGGAGAGGGCTCCAAGAGACCCAGTACTTC. This chain joins TRBV7-6 and TRBJ2-5; D is perhaps TRBD2 (5 bases). The germline V gene encodes CDR1 SGHVS and CDR2 FNYEAQ. This CDR3 spans 16 amino acids. V was cut by 5 bases and J by 1 base, with 17 bases left in between.

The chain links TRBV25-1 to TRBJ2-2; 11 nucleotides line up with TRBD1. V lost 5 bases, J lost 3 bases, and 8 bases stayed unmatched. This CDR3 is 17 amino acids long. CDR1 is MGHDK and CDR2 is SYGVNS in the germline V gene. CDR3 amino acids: CASSKIRTGGDTGELFF. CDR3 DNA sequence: TGTGCCAGCAGTAAAATCCGGACAGGGGGCGACACCGGGGAGCTGTTTTTT.

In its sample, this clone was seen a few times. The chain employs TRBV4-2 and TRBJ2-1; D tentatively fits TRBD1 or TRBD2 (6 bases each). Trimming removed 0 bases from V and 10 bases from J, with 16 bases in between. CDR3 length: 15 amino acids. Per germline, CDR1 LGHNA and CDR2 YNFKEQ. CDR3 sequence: CASSQDRGRGGEQFF. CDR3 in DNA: TGTGCCAGCAGCCAAGATCGTGGCAGGGGAGGCGAGCAGTTCTTC.

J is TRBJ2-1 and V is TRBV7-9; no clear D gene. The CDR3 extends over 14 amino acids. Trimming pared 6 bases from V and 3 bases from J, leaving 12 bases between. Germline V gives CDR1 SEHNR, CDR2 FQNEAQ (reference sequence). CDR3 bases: TGTGCCAGCAGATTCCCAGTACTCTACAATGAGCAGTTCTTC. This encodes CASRFPVLYNEQFF.

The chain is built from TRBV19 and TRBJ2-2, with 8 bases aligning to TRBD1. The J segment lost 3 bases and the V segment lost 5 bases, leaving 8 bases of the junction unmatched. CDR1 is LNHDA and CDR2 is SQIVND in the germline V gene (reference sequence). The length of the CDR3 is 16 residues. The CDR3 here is CASSRDRGGDTGELFF. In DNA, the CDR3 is TGTGCCAGTAGTCGCGACAGGGGAGGTGACACCGGGGAGCTGTTTTTT.

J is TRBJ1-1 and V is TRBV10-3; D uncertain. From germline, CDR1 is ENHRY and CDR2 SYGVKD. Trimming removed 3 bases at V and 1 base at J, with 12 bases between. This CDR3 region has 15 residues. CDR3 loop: CAISEKGLRNTEAFF. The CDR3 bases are TGTGCCATCAGTGAAAAAGGGCTGAGGAACACTGAAGCTTTCTTT.

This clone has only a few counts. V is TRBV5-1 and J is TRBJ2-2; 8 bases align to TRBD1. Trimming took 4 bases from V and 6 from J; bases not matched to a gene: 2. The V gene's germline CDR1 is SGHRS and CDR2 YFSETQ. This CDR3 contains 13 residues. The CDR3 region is CASSPDRAGELFF. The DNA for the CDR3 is TGCGCCAGCAGCCCGGACAGGGCCGGGGAGCTGTTTTTT.

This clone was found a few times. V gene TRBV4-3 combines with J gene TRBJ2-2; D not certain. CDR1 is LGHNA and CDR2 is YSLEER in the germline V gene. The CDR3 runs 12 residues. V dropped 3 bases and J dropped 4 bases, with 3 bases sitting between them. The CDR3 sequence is CASSHRTGELFF. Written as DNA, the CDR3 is TGCGCCAGCAGCCACCGCACCGGGGAGCTGTTTTTT.

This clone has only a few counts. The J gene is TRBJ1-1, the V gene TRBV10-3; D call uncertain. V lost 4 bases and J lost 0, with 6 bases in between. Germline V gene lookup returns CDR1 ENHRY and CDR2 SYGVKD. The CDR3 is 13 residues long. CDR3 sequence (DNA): TGTGCCATCAGTGCGAACATGAACACTGAAGCTTTCTTT. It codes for CAISANMNTEAFF.

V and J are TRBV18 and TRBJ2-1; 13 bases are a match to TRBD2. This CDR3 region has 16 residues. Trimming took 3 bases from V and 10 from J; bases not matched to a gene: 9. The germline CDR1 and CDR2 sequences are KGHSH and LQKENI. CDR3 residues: CASSPGTSGTKGEQFF. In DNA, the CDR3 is TGTGCCAGCTCACCCGGGACTAGCGGGACCAAGGGGGAGCAGTTCTTC. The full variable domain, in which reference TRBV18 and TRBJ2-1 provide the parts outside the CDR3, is NAGVMQNPRHLVRRRGQEARLRCSPMKGHSHVYWYRQLPEEGLKFMVYLQKENIIDESGMPKERFSAEFPKEGPSILRIQQVVRGDSAAYFCASSPGTSGTKGEQFFGPGTRLTVL.

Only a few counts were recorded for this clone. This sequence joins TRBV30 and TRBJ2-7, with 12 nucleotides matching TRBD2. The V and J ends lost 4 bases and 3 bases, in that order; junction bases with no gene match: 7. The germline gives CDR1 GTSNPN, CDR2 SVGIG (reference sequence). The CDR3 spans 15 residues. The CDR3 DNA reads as TGTGCCTGGACCTACGGACTAGCGGGACACTACGAGCAGTACTTC. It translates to CAWTYGLAGHYEQYF.

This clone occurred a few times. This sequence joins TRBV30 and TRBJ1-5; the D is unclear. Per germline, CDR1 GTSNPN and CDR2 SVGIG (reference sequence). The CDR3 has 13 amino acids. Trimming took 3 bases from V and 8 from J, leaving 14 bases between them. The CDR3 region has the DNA TGTGCCTGGAGGGGCCATGTAGGCGAGCCCCAGCATTTT. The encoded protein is CAWRGHVGEPQHF.

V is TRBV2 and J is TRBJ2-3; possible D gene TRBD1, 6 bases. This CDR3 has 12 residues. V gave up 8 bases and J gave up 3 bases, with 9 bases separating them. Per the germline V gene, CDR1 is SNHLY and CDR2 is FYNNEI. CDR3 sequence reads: CASWQGTDTQYF. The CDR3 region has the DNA TGTGCCAGCTGGCAGGGGACAGATACGCAGTATTTT.

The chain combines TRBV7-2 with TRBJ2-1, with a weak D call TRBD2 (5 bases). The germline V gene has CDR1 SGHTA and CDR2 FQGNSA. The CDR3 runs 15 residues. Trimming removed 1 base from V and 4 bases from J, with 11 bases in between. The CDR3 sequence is CASSLVLGGYNEQFF. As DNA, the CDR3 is TGTGCCAGCAGCTTAGTCCTAGGAGGTTACAATGAGCAGTTCTTC.

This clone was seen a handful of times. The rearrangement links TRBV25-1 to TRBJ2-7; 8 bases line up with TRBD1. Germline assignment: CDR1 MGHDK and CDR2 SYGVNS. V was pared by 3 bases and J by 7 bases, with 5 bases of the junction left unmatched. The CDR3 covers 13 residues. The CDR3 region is CASSEAGGREQYF. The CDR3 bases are TGTGCCAGCAGTGAGGCAGGGGGCAGGGAGCAGTACTTC.

The CDR3 protein is CASSQVRTRDNEQFF. CDR3 in DNA: TGTGCCAGCAGCCAAGTCCGGACAAGGGACAATGAGCAGTTCTTC. The chain is built from TRBV14 and TRBJ2-1, with TRBD1 as a possible D gene (5 bases). CDR1 SGHDN and CDR2 FVKESK come from the germline V gene. The CDR3 is 15 amino acids. The ends were cut back, 1 base at V and 5 bases at J, with 12 bases in the middle.

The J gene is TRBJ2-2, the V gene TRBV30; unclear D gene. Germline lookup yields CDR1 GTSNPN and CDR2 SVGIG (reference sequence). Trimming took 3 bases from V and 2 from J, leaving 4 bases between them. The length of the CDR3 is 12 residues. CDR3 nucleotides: TGTGCCTGGAGCGATAACACCGGGGAGCTGTTTTTT. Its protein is CAWSDNTGELFF.